Below, 15 T cell receptor beta chains from the same sample are listed, as sequenced in a study of cytomegalovirus exposure and HLA in healthy donors. The PCR contained 60 Vbeta and 13 Jbeta primers. Assay: immunoSEQ multiplex PCR; the TCRdb copy retains only in-frame clones and omits some. There are about 120,000 clones in the sample; about 75% occur only once, and 2.9% lies in the top ten. The specimen was PBMCs. These receptors were collected from a woman between 35 and 50 years old in good health and CMV-seropositive.

A single count supports this clone. This chain connects TRBV6-5 to TRBJ1-5; D ambiguous. This CDR3 region has 12 residues. Per the germline V gene, CDR1 is MNHEY and CDR2 is SVGAGI. V shed 4 bases and J shed 7 bases, with 8 bases lying between them. CDR3 nucleotide sequence: TGTGCCAGCAGTTTCCCAGGCCAGCCCCAGCATTTT. Translation gives CASSFPGQPQHF.

This sequence joins TRBV11-2 and TRBJ2-3, with 7 bases lining up with TRBD2. There are 17 residues in the CDR3. The J segment lost 1 base and the V segment lost 1 base, leaving 8 bases of the junction unmatched. Germline V gene data show CDR1 as SGHAT and CDR2 as FQNNGV. CDR3 amino acids: CASSLGAQRGRTDTQYF. The CDR3 DNA is TGTGCCAGCAGCTTAGGAGCCCAGCGGGGCCGCACAGATACGCAGTATTTT.

The rearrangement uses TRBV18 and TRBJ2-3; 10 bases fit TRBD2. The J segment lost 3 bases and the V segment lost 3 bases, leaving 3 bases of the junction unmatched. This CDR3 spans 15 amino acids. Germline V CDR1 and CDR2: KGHSH, LQKENI. CDR3 nucleotides: TGTGCCAGCTCACCCACAGCGGGAGGGACAGATACGCAGTATTTT. Protein sequence: CASSPTAGGTDTQYF.

This rearrangement joins TRBV28 to TRBJ2-5, with D tentatively TRBD2 (6 bases). V lost 3 bases, J lost 4 bases, and 9 bases lay in between. Germline V gives CDR1 MDHEN, CDR2 SYDVKM. The CDR3 length is 13 residues. CDR3 region: CASSFWGGETQYF. CDR3 DNA: TGTGCCAGCAGTTTCTGGGGAGGAGAGACCCAGTACTTC.

The V and J genes are TRBV28 and TRBJ2-7; a weak D match, TRBD2 (6 bases). Trimming removed 5 bases from V and 1 base from J, with 9 bases in between. This CDR3 is built from 13 residues. Germline loops: CDR1 MDHEN, CDR2 SYDVKM. Here the CDR3 reads CASSGGLSYEQYF. The CDR3 nucleotides read TGTGCCAGCAGTGGGGGACTTTCCTACGAGCAGTACTTC. Complete variable domain (other parts from reference TRBV28 and TRBJ2-7): DVKVTQSSRYLVKRTGEKVFLECVQDMDHENMFWYRQDPGLGLRLIYFSYDVKMKEKGDIPEGYSVSREKKERFSLILESASTNQTSMYLCASSGGLSYEQYFGPGTRLTVT.

The chain recombines TRBV11-2 with TRBJ1-6; 9 nucleotides agree with TRBD1. Trimming removed 1 base from V and 9 bases from J; junction bases left unmatched: 1. Germline V CDR1 and CDR2: SGHAT, FQNNGV. The length of the CDR3 is 14 residues. The chain's CDR3 is CASSLAGQGSPLHF. The CDR3 bases are TGTGCCAGCAGCTTAGCGGGACAGGGTTCACCCCTCCACTTT.

The V gene is TRBV5-6, the J gene TRBJ2-7; no firm D call. The germline CDR1 and CDR2 sequences are SGHDT and YYEEEE. CDR3 size: 13 residues. The V end lost 3 bases, the J end lost 2 bases, and 9 bases lay between the germline ends. CDR3 sequence (DNA): TGTGCCAGCAGCTCCGGTAGCACCTACGAGCAGTACTTC. It codes for CASSSGSTYEQYF.

The sample holds a few counts of this clone. The chain recombines TRBV9 with TRBJ1-1; D remains ambiguous. Trimming removed 0 bases from V and 1 base from J, with 13 bases in between. The CDR3 sequence is 16 residues long. The V gene's germline CDR1 is SGDLS and CDR2 YYNGEE. This chain's CDR3 is CASSVVGGPGNTEAFF. CDR3 nucleotides: TGTGCCAGCAGCGTAGTCGGAGGCCCTGGGAACACTGAAGCTTTCTTT. The whole variable domain, remainder taken from reference TRBV9 and TRBJ1-1, is DSGVTQTPKHLITATGQRVTLRCSPRSGDLSVYWYQQSLDQGLQFLIQYYNGEERAKGNILERFSAQQFPDLHSELNLSSLELGDSALYFCASSVVGGPGNTEAFFGQGTRLTVV.

The genes are TRBV9 and TRBJ2-1; D is perhaps TRBD2 (5 bases). The germline gives CDR1 SGDLS, CDR2 YYNGEE. V was trimmed by 0 bases and J by 10 bases, leaving 11 bases between them. This CDR3 spans 13 amino acids. The CDR3 loop reads CASSVEGSGEQFF. The CDR3 bases are TGTGCCAGCAGCGTAGAAGGCTCGGGAGAGCAGTTCTTC.

The rearrangement joins TRBV7-2 to TRBJ2-1; 8 bases are a match to TRBD1. The germline gives CDR1 SGHTA, CDR2 FQGNSA. Trimming took 3 bases from V and 5 from J; bases not matched to a gene: 9. The CDR3 consists of 16 residues. The CDR3 bases are TGTGCCAGCAGCTTCGGTTCCGGGACAGGAGACAATGAGCAGTTCTTC. This gives the protein CASSFGSGTGDNEQFF.

The rearrangement links TRBV18 to TRBJ1-1; weak D call: TRBD1 (6 bases). This CDR3 is 12 amino acids long. Germline V gene data show CDR1 as KGHSH and CDR2 as LQKENI. Trimming pared 8 bases from V and 4 bases from J, leaving 11 bases between. CDR3 in amino acids: CASHTGSTEAFF. The CDR3 nucleotides read TGTGCCAGCCACACAGGGAGCACTGAAGCTTTCTTT.

The chain has TRBV28 and TRBJ1-1, with 11 bases matching TRBD1. Germline V CDR1 and CDR2: MDHEN, SYDVKM. Trimming cost V 6 bases and J 11 bases; bases outside gene matches: 17. This CDR3 is built from 16 residues. This CDR3 reads CASSLPGQGASRWAFF. Here the CDR3 DNA reads TGTGCCAGCAGCCTCCCTGGACAGGGGGCCTCCCGGTGGGCTTTCTTT.

The rearrangement uses TRBV13 and TRBJ1-3; the match to TRBD1 covers 8 bases. The CDR3 has 16 amino acids. The germline gives CDR1 PRHDT, CDR2 FYEKMQ (reference sequence). The V and J ends lost 3 bases and 0 bases, in that order; junction bases with no gene match: 4. The CDR3 reads CASSFDRGHSGNTIYF. The CDR3 DNA reads as TGTGCCAGCAGCTTTGACAGGGGTCACTCTGGAAACACCATATATTTT.

The V call is TRBV13, the J call TRBJ1-2; a possible D gene is TRBD1 (6 bases). V lost 0 bases and J lost 0, with 20 bases in between. CDR3 length equals 19 residues. Germline-derived CDR1 and CDR2 are PRHDT and FYEKMQ (reference sequence). CDR3 in amino acids: CASSLGLGQPGPPNYGYTF. The CDR3 DNA is TGTGCCAGCAGCTTAGGCCTAGGACAGCCTGGGCCTCCTAACTATGGCTACACCTTC.

The genes are TRBV2 and TRBJ1-2; D might be TRBD1 (5 bases). The CDR3 has 13 residues. V was shortened by 7 bases and J by 0 bases, with 9 bases between the two germline ends. CDR1 and CDR2 (germline): SNHLY, FYNNEI. The CDR3 region is CASITGANYGYTF. The CDR3 nucleotides are TGTGCCAGCATAACGGGGGCTAACTATGGCTACACCTTC.